This paragraph covers one TCR beta chain sequence. The assay was immunoSEQ multiplex PCR, and TCRdb's table has in-frame clones only and misses some. This sample has some 250,000 clones, with approximately 82% found just once. This sample stems from a study of blood T cell repertoires in COVID-19. The CDR3 is made up of 14 amino acids. The V gene's germline CDR1 is KGHSH and CDR2 LQKENI. Trimming left V 5 bases short and J 8 bases short, with 15 bases between. This clonotype originated in a man aged 40-49 years who had recovered from COVID-19. The sequencing input was PBMCs or T cells enriched from blood (not recorded which). V usage is TRBV18 and J usage is TRBJ1-4, with D possibly being TRBD1 (6 bases). CDR3 bases: TGTGCCAGCTCAGCGGGGGCTGGGGGAGAAAAACTGTTTTTT. Translation gives CASSAGAGGEKLFF. The entire variable domain, with the rest obtained from reference TRBV18 and TRBJ1-4, is as follows: NAGVMQNPRHLVRRRGQEARLRCSPMKGHSHVYWYRQLPEEGLKFMVYLQKENIIDESGMPKERFSAEFPKEGPSILRIQQVVRGDSAAYFCASSAGAGGEKLFFGSGTQLSVL.